What follows describes a single TCR beta chain. Its matching antigen is unknown. The entry originates in a study of cytomegalovirus exposure and HLA in healthy donors. Regarding the study as a whole: Researchers reportedly found TCR beta sequences accurately predicted most subjects' HLA-A and HLA-B alleles. A later analysis revealed that TCR association rates differed between HLA loci, peaking at DRB1 and bottoming out at HLA-C.

It was with 60 Vbeta and 13 Jbeta primers that the PCR ran. Using immunoSEQ multiplex PCR, the repertoire was profiled, and TCRdb retains in-frame clones only, with some absent. This sample has around 93,000 clones; 78% occur once, and the top ten carry 2.5% to 4%. The sequence was collected from a woman aged 40 to 50 in good health and CMV-seronegative. Specimen: PBMCs.

The CDR3 protein is CASSSDRGGDTQYF. The CDR3, as DNA: TGTGCCAGCAGCTCGGACAGGGGTGGAGATACGCAGTATTTT. V usage is TRBV5-5 and J usage is TRBJ2-3; 9 positions match TRBD1. CDR3 size: 14 residues. Losses at the gene ends were 3 bases for V and 5 bases for J; bases not matched to a gene: 4. Germline V CDR1 and CDR2: SGHKS, YYEKEE (reference sequence).